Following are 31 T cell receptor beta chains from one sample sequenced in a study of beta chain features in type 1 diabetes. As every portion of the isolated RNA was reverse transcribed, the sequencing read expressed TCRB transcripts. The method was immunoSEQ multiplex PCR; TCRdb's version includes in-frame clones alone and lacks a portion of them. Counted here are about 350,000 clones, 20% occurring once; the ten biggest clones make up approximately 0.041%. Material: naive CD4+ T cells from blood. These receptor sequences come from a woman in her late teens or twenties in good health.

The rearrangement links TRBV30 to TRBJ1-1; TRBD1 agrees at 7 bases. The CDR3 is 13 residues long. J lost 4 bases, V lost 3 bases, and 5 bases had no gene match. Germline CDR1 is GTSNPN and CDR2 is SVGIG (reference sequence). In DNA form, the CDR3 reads TGTGCCTGGAGCCTCCCAGGGGGCACTGAAGCTTTCTTT. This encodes CAWSLPGGTEAFF.

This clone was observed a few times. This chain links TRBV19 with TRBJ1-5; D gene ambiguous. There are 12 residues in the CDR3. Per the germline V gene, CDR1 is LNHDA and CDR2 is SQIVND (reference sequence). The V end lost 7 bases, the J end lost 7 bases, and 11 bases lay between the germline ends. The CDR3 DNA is TGTGCCAGTAATGCAGGTGGACAGCCCCAGCATTTT. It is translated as CASNAGGQPQHF.

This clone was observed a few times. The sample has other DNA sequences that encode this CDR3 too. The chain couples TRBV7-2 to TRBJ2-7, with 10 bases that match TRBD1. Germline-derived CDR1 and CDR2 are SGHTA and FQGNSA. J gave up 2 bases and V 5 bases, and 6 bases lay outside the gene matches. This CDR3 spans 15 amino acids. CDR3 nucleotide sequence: TGTGCCAGCAGCCTACGGACAGGGGGGGCCTACGAGCAGTACTTC. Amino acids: CASSLRTGGAYEQYF.

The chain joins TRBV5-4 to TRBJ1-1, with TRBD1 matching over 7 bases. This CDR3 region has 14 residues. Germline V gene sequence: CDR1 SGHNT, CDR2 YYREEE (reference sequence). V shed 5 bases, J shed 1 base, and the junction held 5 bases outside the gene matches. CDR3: CASRRPGGNTEAFF. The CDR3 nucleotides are TGTGCCAGCAGGAGACCAGGGGGGAACACTGAAGCTTTCTTT.

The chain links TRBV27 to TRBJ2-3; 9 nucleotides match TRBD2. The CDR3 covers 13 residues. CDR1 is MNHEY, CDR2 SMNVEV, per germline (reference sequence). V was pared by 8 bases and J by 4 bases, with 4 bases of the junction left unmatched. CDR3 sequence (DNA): TGTGCCAGCCAGGTAGCGGGAGCAGATACGCAGTATTTT. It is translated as CASQVAGADTQYF.

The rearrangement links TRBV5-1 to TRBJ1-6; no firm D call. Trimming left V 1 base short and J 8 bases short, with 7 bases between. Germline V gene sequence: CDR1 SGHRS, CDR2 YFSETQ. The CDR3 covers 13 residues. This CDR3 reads CASSLTVDSPLHF. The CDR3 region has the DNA TGCGCCAGCAGCTTGACGGTAGATTCACCCCTCCACTTT.

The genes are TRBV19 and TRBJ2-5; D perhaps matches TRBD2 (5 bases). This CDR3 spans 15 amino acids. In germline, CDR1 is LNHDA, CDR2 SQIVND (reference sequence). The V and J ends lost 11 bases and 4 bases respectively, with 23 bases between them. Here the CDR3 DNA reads TGTGCCCCCCTTTTATTAAGGCGGGCTATAGAGACCCAGTACTTC. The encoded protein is CAPLLLRRAIETQYF.

CDR3 nucleotide sequence: TGTGCCAGCAGCTTGTGGCAGGGGGCTGGCTACACCTTC. This encodes CASSLWQGAGYTF. This sequence joins TRBV5-6 and TRBJ1-2; 8 nucleotides match TRBD1. The germline gives CDR1 SGHDT, CDR2 YYEEEE. The CDR3 totals 13 residues. Germline trimming cut 1 base from V and 7 bases from J; bases unmatched to any gene: 3.

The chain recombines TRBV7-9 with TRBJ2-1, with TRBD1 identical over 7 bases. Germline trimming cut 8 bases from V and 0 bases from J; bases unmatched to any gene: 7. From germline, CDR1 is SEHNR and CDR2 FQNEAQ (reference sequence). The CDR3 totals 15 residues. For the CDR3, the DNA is TGTGCCAGCTGGAAACAGGGGAGCTCCTACAATGAGCAGTTCTTC. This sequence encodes CASWKQGSSYNEQFF. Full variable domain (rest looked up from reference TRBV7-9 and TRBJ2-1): DTGVSQNPRHKITKRGQNVTFRCDPISEHNRLYWYRQTLGQGPEFLTYFQNEAQLEKSRLLSDRFSAERPKGSFSTLEIQRTEQGDSAMYLCASWKQGSSYNEQFFGPGTRLTVL.

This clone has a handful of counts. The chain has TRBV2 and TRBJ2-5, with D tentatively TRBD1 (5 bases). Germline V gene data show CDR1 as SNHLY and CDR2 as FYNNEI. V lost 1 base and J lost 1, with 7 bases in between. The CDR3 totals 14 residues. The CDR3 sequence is CASSEETVQETQYF. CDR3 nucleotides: TGTGCCAGCAGTGAAGAGACAGTCCAAGAGACCCAGTACTTC. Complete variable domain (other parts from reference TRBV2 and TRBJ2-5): EPEVTQTPSHQVTQMGQEVILRCVPISNHLYFYWYRQILGQKVEFLVSFYNNEISEKSEIFDDQFSVERPDGSNFTLKIRSTKLEDSAMYFCASSEETVQETQYFGPGTRLLVL.

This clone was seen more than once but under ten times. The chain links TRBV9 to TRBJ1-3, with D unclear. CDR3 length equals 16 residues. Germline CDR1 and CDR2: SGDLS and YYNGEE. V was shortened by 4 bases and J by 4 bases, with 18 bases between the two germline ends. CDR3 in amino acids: CASSRSYPGEGNTIYF. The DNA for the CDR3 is TGTGCCAGCAGCCGTTCCTATCCCGGAGAGGGAAACACCATATATTTT.

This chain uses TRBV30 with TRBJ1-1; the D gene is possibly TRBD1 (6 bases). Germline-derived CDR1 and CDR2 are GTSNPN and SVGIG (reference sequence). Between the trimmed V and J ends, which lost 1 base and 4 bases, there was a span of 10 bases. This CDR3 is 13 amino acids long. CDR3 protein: CAWSGPGVTEAFF. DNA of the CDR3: TGTGCCTGGAGTGGGCCAGGGGTCACTGAAGCTTTCTTT.

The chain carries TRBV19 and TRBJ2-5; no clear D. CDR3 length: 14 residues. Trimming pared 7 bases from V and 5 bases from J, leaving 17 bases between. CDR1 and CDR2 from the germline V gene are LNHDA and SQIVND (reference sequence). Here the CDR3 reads CASTHRGQRETQYF. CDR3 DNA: TGTGCCAGTACTCATAGAGGCCAGAGGGAGACCCAGTACTTC.

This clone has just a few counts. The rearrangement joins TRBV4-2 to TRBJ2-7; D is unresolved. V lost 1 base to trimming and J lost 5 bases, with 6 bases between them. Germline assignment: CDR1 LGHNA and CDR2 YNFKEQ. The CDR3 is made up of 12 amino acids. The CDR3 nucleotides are TGTGCCAGCAGCCAAGTGTTCAACGAGCAGTACTTC. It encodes CASSQVFNEQYF.

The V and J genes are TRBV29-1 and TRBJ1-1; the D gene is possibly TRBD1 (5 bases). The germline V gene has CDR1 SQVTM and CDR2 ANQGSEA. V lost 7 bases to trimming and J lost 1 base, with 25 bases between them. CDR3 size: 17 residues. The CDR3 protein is CSASVSGQGKANTEAFF. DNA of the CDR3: TGCAGCGCCTCAGTCTCGGGCCAGGGAAAGGCGAACACTGAAGCTTTCTTT.

CDR3 in DNA: TGCAGCGCAAAGGGCGGACAGGGGGCGGACGAGCAGTACTTC. Its protein is CSAKGGQGADEQYF. This chain links TRBV29-1 with TRBJ2-7; TRBD1 agrees at 11 bases. Germline-derived CDR1 and CDR2 are SQVTM and ANQGSEA. The ends lost 7 bases at V and 5 bases at J; junction bases unmatched: 10. The CDR3 covers 14 residues.

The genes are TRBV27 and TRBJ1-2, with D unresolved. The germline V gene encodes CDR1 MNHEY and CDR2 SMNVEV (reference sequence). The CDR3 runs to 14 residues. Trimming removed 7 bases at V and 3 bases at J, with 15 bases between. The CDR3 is CASTRSGHHYGYTF. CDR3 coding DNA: TGTGCCAGCACCCGGTCGGGTCATCACTATGGCTACACCTTC.

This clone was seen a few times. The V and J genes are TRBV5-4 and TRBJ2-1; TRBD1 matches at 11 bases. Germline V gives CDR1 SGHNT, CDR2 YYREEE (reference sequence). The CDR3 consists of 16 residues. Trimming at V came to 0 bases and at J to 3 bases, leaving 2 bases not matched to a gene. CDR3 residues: CASSLGGTGGYNEQFF. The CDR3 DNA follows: TGTGCCAGCAGCTTGGGGGGGACAGGGGGCTACAATGAGCAGTTCTTC. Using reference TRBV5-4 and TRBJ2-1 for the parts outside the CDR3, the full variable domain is ETGVTQSPTHLIKTRGQQVTLRCSSQSGHNTVSWYQQALGQGPQFIFQYYREEENGRGNFPPRFSGLQFPNYSSELNVNALELDDSALYLCASSLGGTGGYNEQFFGPGTRLTVL.

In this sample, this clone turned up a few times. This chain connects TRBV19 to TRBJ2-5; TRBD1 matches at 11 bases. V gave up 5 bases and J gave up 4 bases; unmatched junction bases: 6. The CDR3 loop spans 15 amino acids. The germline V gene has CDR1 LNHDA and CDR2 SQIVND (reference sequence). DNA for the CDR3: TGTGCCAGTAGTCCCCGGGACAGGGGGGCAGAGACCCAGTACTTC. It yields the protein CASSPRDRGAETQYF.

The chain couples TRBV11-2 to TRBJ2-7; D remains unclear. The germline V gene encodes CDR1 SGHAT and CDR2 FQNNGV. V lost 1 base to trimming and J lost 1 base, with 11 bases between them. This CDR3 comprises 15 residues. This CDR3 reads CASSLGRGISYEQYF. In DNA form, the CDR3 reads TGTGCCAGCAGCTTAGGCCGTGGCATTTCCTACGAGCAGTACTTC.

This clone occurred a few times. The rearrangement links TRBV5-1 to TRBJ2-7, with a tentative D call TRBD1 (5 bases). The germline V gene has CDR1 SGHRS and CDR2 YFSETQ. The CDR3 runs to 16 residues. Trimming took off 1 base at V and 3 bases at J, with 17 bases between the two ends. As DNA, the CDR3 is TGCGCCAGCAGCTTGCGCAATCGACAGAGCTTCTACGAGCAGTACTTC. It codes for CASSLRNRQSFYEQYF.

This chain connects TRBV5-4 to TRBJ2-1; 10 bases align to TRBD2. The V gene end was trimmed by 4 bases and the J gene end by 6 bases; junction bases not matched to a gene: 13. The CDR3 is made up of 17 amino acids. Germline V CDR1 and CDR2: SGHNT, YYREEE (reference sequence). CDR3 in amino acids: CASSTPSSGGSPNEQFF. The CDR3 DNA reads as TGTGCCAGCAGCACCCCGAGTAGCGGGGGGTCTCCCAATGAGCAGTTCTTC.

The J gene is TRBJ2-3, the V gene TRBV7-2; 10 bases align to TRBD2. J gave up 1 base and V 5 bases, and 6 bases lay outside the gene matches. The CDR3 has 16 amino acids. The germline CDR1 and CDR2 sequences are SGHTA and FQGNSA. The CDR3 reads CASSPRTSGGTDTQYF. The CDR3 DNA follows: TGTGCCAGCAGCCCAAGGACTAGCGGAGGCACAGATACGCAGTATTTT.

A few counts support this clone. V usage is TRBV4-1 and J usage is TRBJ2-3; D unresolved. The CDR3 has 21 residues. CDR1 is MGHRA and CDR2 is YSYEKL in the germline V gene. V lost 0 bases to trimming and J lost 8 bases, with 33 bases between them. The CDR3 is CASSQERRTRDRTVVLSTQYF. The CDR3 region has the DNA TGCGCCAGCAGCCAAGAGAGACGTACACGCGACCGCACAGTCGTGTTGTCTACGCAGTATTTT.

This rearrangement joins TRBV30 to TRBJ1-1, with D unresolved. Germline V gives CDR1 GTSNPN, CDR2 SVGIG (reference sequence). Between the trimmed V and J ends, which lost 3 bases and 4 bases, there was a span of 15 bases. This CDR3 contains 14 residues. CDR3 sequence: CAWRLPRLVTEAFF. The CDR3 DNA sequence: TGTGCCTGGAGGCTTCCTCGATTAGTCACTGAAGCTTTCTTT.

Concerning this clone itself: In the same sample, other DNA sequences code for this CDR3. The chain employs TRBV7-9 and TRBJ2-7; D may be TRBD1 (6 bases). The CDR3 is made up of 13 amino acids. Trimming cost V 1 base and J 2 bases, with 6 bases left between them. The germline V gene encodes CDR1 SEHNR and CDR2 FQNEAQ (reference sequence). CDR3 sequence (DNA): TGTGCCAGCAGCTTAGGGGGGCCCTACGAGCAGTACTTC. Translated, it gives CASSLGGPYEQYF.

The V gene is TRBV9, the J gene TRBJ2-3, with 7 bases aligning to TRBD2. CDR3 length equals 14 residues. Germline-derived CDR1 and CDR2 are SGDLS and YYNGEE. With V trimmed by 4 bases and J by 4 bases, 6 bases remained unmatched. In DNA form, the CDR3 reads TGTGCCAGCAGCCCCCTCGCGGGGGCAGATACGCAGTATTTT. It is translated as CASSPLAGADTQYF.

The CDR3 protein is CASSEGQGAKEQYF. The DNA for the CDR3 is TGTGCCAGCAGTGAAGGACAGGGGGCGAAGGAGCAGTACTTC. This chain connects TRBV25-1 to TRBJ2-7; 11 bases map to TRBD1. Germline loops: CDR1 MGHDK, CDR2 SYGVNS. CDR3 length: 14 residues. J gave up 7 bases and V 2 bases, and 4 bases lay outside the gene matches.

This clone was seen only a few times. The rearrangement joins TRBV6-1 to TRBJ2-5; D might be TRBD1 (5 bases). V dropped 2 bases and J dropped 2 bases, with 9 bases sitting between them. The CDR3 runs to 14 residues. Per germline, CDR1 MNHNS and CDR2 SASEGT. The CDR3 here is CASSEKDSQETQYF. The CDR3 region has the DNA TGTGCCAGCAGTGAAAAAGACAGTCAAGAGACCCAGTACTTC.

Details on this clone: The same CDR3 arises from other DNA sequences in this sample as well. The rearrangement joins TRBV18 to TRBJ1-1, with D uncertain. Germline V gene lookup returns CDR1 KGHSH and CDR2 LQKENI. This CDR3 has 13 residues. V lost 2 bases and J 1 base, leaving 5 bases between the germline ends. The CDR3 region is CASSPEGNTEAFF. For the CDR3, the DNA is TGTGCCAGCTCACCAGAGGGGAACACTGAAGCTTTCTTT.

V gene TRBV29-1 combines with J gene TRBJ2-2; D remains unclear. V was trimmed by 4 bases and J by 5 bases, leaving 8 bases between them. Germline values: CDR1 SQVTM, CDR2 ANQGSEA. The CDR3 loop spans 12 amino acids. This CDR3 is CSVVGRTGELFF. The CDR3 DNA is TGCAGCGTTGTGGGCAGGACCGGGGAGCTGTTTTTT.